A single sample gave rise to the 13 T cell receptor beta chains below, sequenced in a study of T cells in Graves' hyperthyroidism and ophthalmopathy. TCR beta CDR3 regions were amplified from RNA. The HTBI set primed first-round TCR CDR3 RT-PCR. A single record per CDR3 protein comes from TCRdb applying MiXCR to the multiplex PCR reads. The sample has some 300,000 distinct CDR3 sequences; approximately 13% are singletons. The sample taken for sequencing was blood. The receptors were sampled from a woman in her thirties or forties with Graves' hyperthyroidism.

This clonotype was observed at least ten times. The chain has TRBV2 and TRBJ2-7; D could derive from TRBD1 or TRBD2 (5 bases each). Trimming pared 6 bases from V and 7 bases from J, leaving 22 bases between. The CDR3 has 15 amino acids. Germline V gene data show CDR1 as SNHLY and CDR2 as FYNNEI. CDR3 coding DNA: TGTGCCAGCAGCCCTATGGTTAGAGGGGCAAGAGAGCAGTACTTC. Translation: CASSPMVRGAREQYF.

This clonotype was observed a handful of times. The rearrangement joins TRBV5-6 to TRBJ2-2; D call uncertain. The CDR3 length is 15 residues. Trimming left V 0 bases short and J 3 bases short, with 9 bases between. Germline V lookup: CDR1 SGHDT, CDR2 YYEEEE. The CDR3 region has the DNA TGTGCCAGCAGCTTGGGCGGAGACTACACCGGGGAGCTGTTTTTT. Protein product: CASSLGGDYTGELFF.

The chain couples TRBV7-9 to TRBJ1-4, with TRBD1 as a possible D gene (5 bases). This CDR3 spans 15 amino acids. CDR1 is SEHNR, CDR2 FQNEAQ, per germline (reference sequence). V lost 0 bases and J 2 bases, leaving 7 bases between the germline ends. The CDR3 protein is CASSLARGTNEKLFF. The CDR3 DNA follows: TGTGCCAGCAGCTTAGCGCGGGGGACTAATGAAAAACTGTTTTTT.

This clonotype occurred a few times. The chain uses TRBV29-1 and TRBJ2-5, with TRBD2 matching 13 bases. J gave up 1 base and V 3 bases, and 2 bases lay outside the gene matches. CDR3 length: 15 residues. Germline assignment: CDR1 SQVTM and CDR2 ANQGSEA. CDR3 sequence reads: CSVDGLAGVQETQYF. The CDR3 coding sequence is TGCAGCGTTGACGGACTAGCGGGAGTCCAAGAGACCCAGTACTTC.

This clonotype turned up a few times. The gene calls are TRBV6-1 and TRBJ1-5; D may be TRBD1 (5 bases). The CDR3 spans 14 residues. Trimming took off 2 bases at V and 6 bases at J, with 11 bases between the two ends. Germline V gene sequence: CDR1 MNHNS, CDR2 SASEGT. The CDR3 nucleotides read TGTGCCAGCAGTGAACTTGGGGGGGGTCAGCCCCAGCATTTT. Translation: CASSELGGGQPQHF.

The sample holds one count of this clonotype. The gene calls are TRBV2 and TRBJ2-5, with 14 positions matching TRBD2. V was clipped by 7 bases and J by 4 bases; unmatched bases: 14. From germline, CDR1 is SNHLY and CDR2 FYNNEI. CDR3 size: 18 residues. The chain's CDR3 is CASTTPEGLAGDAETQYF. DNA of the CDR3: TGTGCCAGCACTACGCCCGAGGGACTAGCGGGAGATGCAGAGACCCAGTACTTC.

This clonotype was observed at least ten times. The rearrangement links TRBV9 to TRBJ2-7; D is perhaps TRBD1 or TRBD2 (6 bases each). V shed 1 base and J shed 3 bases, with 14 bases lying between them. Germline-derived CDR1 and CDR2 are SGDLS and YYNGEE. The CDR3 has 15 amino acids. The CDR3 DNA reads TGTGCCAGCAGCGTAAGGGGGGCGCGAGACTACGAGCAGTACTTC. It translates to CASSVRGARDYEQYF. Complete variable domain (other parts from reference TRBV9 and TRBJ2-7): DSGVTQTPKHLITATGQRVTLRCSPRSGDLSVYWYQQSLDQGLQFLIQYYNGEERAKGNILERFSAQQFPDLHSELNLSSLELGDSALYFCASSVRGARDYEQYFGPGTRLTVT.

The rearrangement links TRBV28 to TRBJ2-7, with 8 bases aligning to TRBD1. Germline CDR1 reads MDHEN; CDR2 reads SYDVKM. This CDR3 region has 13 residues. Germline trimming cut 3 bases from V and 4 bases from J; bases unmatched to any gene: 2. CDR3 DNA sequence: TGTGCCAGCAGTTTGTGGACAGGGTACGAGCAGTACTTC. Protein product: CASSLWTGYEQYF.

This clonotype showed up many times. The rearrangement uses TRBV12-3 or TRBV12-4 and TRBJ1-6; TRBD1 matches at 8 bases. Trimming removed 4 bases from V and 9 bases from J; junction bases left unmatched: 5. The CDR3 is 14 amino acids. Here the CDR3 DNA reads TGTGCCAGCAGTTGGGGCAGGGGGCGTTCACCCCTCCACTTT. Residues: CASSWGRGRSPLHF.

The J gene is TRBJ2-1, the V gene TRBV7-9; 9 bases map to TRBD2. This CDR3 contains 14 residues. Germline trimming cut 2 bases from V and 8 bases from J; bases unmatched to any gene: 4. Germline lookup yields CDR1 SEHNR and CDR2 FQNEAQ (reference sequence). CDR3 sequence: CASSLRAGGDEQFF. The CDR3 coding sequence is TGTGCCAGCAGCTTAAGGGCGGGAGGGGATGAGCAGTTCTTC.

This clonotype was detected ten times or more. This CDR3 reads CASSPENMDEKLFF. The CDR3 DNA reads as TGCGCCAGCAGCCCCGAGAATATGGATGAAAAACTGTTTTTT. J is TRBJ1-4 and V is TRBV5-1; D is uncertain. V was clipped by 4 bases and J by 6 bases, with 13 bases between them. The CDR3 contains 14 residues. The germline CDR1 and CDR2 sequences are SGHRS and YFSETQ.

This clonotype was recorded at least ten times. The chain uses TRBV28 and TRBJ1-6, with D possibly TRBD1 on 5 matching bases. Trimming left V 5 bases short and J 4 bases short, with 12 bases between. Germline V gene sequence: CDR1 MDHEN, CDR2 SYDVKM. The CDR3 is 15 residues long. The DNA for the CDR3 is TGTGCCAGCAGTCCCGCGGGGCCATATAATTCACCCCTCCACTTT. Its protein product is CASSPAGPYNSPLHF.

About this clonotype itself: A much larger clone differs by one base, so this may be a read error. V is TRBV20-1 and J is TRBJ2-7, with 7 bases lining up with TRBD2. Germline trimming cut 0 bases from V and 7 bases from J; bases unmatched to any gene: 9. CDR1 is DFQATT and CDR2 is SNEGSKA in the germline V gene (reference sequence). The CDR3 spans 14 residues. CDR3 region: CSARDRTRLGEQYF. The CDR3, as DNA: TGCAGTGCTAGAGATCGGACTAGACTTGGAGAGCAGTACTTC.